These T cell receptor beta chains were read from a single sample in a study of cytomegalovirus exposure and HLA in healthy donors. The table came from immunoSEQ multiplex PCR; TCRdb's copy has only in-frame clones and leaves some out. This sample has about 140,000 clones, with 82% found just once. The sequenced sample was PBMCs. The receptors come from a middle-aged woman in good health and CMV-seronegative. CDR3s include the opening cysteine and the closing phenylalanine or tryptophan. Where a row states a size, it is once, few, many or the class of an expanded clone; other rows omit it.

TRBV5-1	few	TRBJ1-3	CASSLEGQGSGNTIYF
TRBV5-6	.	TRBJ2-1	CASSFRTSGRESYNEQFF
TRBV27	.	TRBJ2-1	CASSLLAANNEQFF
TRBV4-3	.	TRBJ1-4	CASSLLGTDNEKLFF
TRBV6-1	.	TRBJ2-7	CASRGGRASYEQYF
TRBV5-1	once	TRBJ2-1	CASSQGISGGQSDNEQFF
TRBV9	.	TRBJ2-7	CASSARQGAPYEQYF
TRBV15	.	TRBJ2-1	CATSREAGTYNEQFF
TRBV5-1	.	TRBJ1-1	CASSLDSQANTEAFF
TRBV4-3	few	TRBJ1-1	CASSQGRQGHTEAFF
TRBV6-5	once	TRBJ1-2	CASKEAGMRYGYTF
TRBV4-3	few	TRBJ2-7	CASSQDRTSGTPYEQYF
TRBV27	.	TRBJ1-1	CASSLTLNTEAFF
TRBV16	.	TRBJ1-1	CASSPQRGTEAFF
TRBV28	.	TRBJ1-1	CASRRQGGEVTEAFF
TRBV5-6	once	TRBJ2-6	CASSFYRVSGANVLTF
TRBV18	.	TRBJ1-1	CASSPPIQGNTEAFF
TRBV6-6	once	.	CASTQNEPRSDYEQYF
TRBV5-5	.	TRBJ1-1	CASKVIRGRDEAFF
TRBV5-1	.	TRBJ1-2	CASSFAAGGAGGYTF
TRBV9	.	TRBJ2-2	CASRGATGANTGELFF
TRBV5-1	.	TRBJ2-5	CASSLDSYQETQYF
TRBV19	.	TRBJ1-2	CASTAGGAGGYTF
TRBV28	.	TRBJ1-2	CASSASKAQGLIYGYTF
TRBV5-1	.	TRBJ1-1	CASSLDAGGGTEAFF
TRBV10-1	.	TRBJ2-7	CASSETVEKQYF
TRBV30	.	TRBJ2-7	CAWSPYPGQGSYEQYF
TRBV5-4	.	TRBJ2-1	CASTPSIQRYNEQFF
TRBV6-1	.	TRBJ1-4	CASSEPGLGGEKLFF
TRBV28	.	TRBJ2-5	CASSLLREPQETQYF
TRBV9	.	TRBJ2-1	CASSLRTSGSRLHNEQFF
TRBV5-6	.	.	CASNHRRQGSSEQYF
TRBV7-2	once	TRBJ2-1	CASSLARVHNEQFF
TRBV5-5	.	TRBJ2-7	CASSLGAGPYEQYF
TRBV19	.	TRBJ1-2	CASSFAGTGYGYTF
TRBV13	.	TRBJ2-7	CASSPGQSYEQYF
TRBV2	.	TRBJ1-5	CASTPGGVNQPQHF
TRBV10-3	.	TRBJ2-7	CAISERGGYSYEQYF
TRBV27	.	TRBJ1-2	CASSLVPDRGLGGYTF
TRBV5-1	.	TRBJ2-5	CASSLQGAQETQYF
TRBV7-2	.	TRBJ2-1	CASSRSSGSVYEQFF